The entry below gives a single T cell receptor beta chain sequence along with its context. Trimming left V 4 bases short and J 0 bases short, with 15 bases between. Germline V gives CDR1 MNHNS, CDR2 SASEGT. This CDR3 region has 16 residues. This record belongs to a study of blood T cell repertoires in COVID-19. Study processing details: Reference gene primer amplification gave estimated nucleated cell counts. Data came from immunoSEQ multiplex PCR; TCRdb stores just in-frame clones and leaves some out. D and trimming come from the DNA, and the V and J calls and clone size come from that table. The sample gives 200,000 to 250,000 clones, approximately 88% of which show up once; 5.5% to 6.5% is in the top ten.

This TCR derives from a man aged 60 to 69 who had recovered from COVID-19. Material: peripheral blood. This chain joins TRBV6-1 and TRBJ1-1; a weak D match, TRBD1 (6 bases). The CDR3 region has the DNA TGTGCCAGCAGTGCTCAGGGGTTACGGTTGAACACTGAAGCTTTCTTT. Translating gives CASSAQGLRLNTEAFF.